This is a list of T cell receptor beta chains from one sample in a study of blood T cell repertoires in COVID-19. Assay used: immunoSEQ multiplex PCR; TCRdb lists only in-frame clones, some missing. The table lists some 250,000 clones, approximately 83% of them singletons. Sequencing used peripheral blood. These receptors were obtained from an elderly woman with acute or convalescent COVID-19. Each CDR3 is given with its conserved first and last residue. The order of the fields is V gene, CDR3 protein.

>TRBV2
CASRLAGGSTGELFF
>TRBV19
CASRGLQRATDTQYF
>TRBV5-1
CASSSGQGAGELFF
>TRBV7-9
CASGTGGVNTGELFF
>TRBV24-1
CATSDSQGKTGELFF
>TRBV28
CASTGPGTAASPQHF
>TRBV2
CASSSRQGRYNQPQHF
>TRBV5-4
CASSARQGANTEAFF
>TRBV15
CATSTSGLSGANVLTF
>TRBV15
CATSRDRLRLFF
>TRBV5-1
CASSLDLRTGELFF
>TRBV5-4
CASSLFGGQGAYNEQFF
>TRBV11-2
CASSWGITYEQYF
>TRBV19
CASSEAGVTNEKLFF
>TRBV19
CASSPRDRDGSPLHF
>TRBV18
CASSPKPPGQEYEQYF
>TRBV5-1
CASSSAQGAGSPLHF
>TRBV6-5
CASRQDGSRNTEAFF
>TRBV24-1
CATSDGTTGREETQYF
>TRBV5-1
CASSNPRLAQETQYF
>TRBV2
CASSSGTGGRNEQYF
>TRBV5-8
CASSLPGQGGNEQFF
>TRBV19
CASSTTGGGQPQHF
>TRBV10-3
CAISRQGGTSGNTIYF
>TRBV4-1
CASSQEIRGGDYGYTF
>TRBV5-4
CASSLAQGVYTQYF
>TRBV5-1
CASSFTGDYGYTF
>TRBV5-4
CASSFTGNNEQFF
>TRBV12-5
CASGLGDSRYSNQPQHF
>TRBV27
CASSYAGGQEKLFF
>TRBV20-1
CSAPTGTEAFF
>TRBV28
CASSPRTGANQPQHF
>TRBV18
CASSPPAAEAFF
>TRBV5-1
CASSLRGFETQYF
>TRBV6-6
CASSTRDRGPQPQHF
>TRBV5-4
CASSSLDRGGSGELFF
>TRBV4-1
CASSQDDQRTYEQYF
>TRBV28
CASSPGLLNEKLFF
>TRBV18
CASSPSERQGTSPLHF
>TRBV27
CASSPNQPQHF
>TRBV6-5
CASNRGSTNEKLFF
>TRBV24-1
CATSAQNGELFF
>TRBV5-4
CASSNRATGVPGELFF
>TRBV7-9
CASSLATGRGNQPQHF
>TRBV9
CASSVIAQGGGYTF
>TRBV6-5
CASINRGTEAFF